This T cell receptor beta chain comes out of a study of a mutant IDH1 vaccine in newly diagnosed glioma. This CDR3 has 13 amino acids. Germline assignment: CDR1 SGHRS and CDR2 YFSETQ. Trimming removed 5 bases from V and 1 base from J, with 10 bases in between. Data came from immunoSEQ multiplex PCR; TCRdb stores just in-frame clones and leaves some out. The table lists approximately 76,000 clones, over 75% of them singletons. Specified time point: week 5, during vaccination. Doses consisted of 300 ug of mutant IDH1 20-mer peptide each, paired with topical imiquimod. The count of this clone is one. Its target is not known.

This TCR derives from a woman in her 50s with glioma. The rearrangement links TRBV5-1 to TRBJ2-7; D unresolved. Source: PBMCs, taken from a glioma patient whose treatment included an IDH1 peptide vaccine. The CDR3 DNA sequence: TGCGCCAGCAGTCGGCAGGAGTCCTACGAGCAGTACTTC. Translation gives CASSRQESYEQYF. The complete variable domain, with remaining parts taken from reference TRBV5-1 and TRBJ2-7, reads KAGVTQTPRYLIKTRGQQVTLSCSPISGHRSVSWYQQTPGQGLQFLFEYFSETQRNKGNFPGRFSGRQFSNSRSEMNVSTLELGDSALYLCASSRQESYEQYFGPGTRLTVT.